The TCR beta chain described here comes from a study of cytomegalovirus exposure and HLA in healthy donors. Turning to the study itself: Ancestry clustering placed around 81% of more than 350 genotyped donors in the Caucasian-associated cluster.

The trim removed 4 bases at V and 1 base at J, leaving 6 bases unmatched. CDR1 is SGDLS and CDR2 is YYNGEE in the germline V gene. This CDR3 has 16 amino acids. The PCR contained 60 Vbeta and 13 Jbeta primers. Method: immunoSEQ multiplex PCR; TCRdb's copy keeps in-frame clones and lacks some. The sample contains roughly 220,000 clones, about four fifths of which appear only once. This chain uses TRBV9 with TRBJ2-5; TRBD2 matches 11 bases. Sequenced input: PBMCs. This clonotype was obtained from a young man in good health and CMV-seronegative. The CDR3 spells CASSTTSGGLQETQYF. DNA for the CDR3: TGTGCCAGCAGCACTACTAGCGGGGGCCTCCAAGAGACCCAGTACTTC. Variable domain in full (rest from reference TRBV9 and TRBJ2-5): DSGVTQTPKHLITATGQRVTLRCSPRSGDLSVYWYQQSLDQGLQFLIQYYNGEERAKGNILERFSAQQFPDLHSELNLSSLELGDSALYFCASSTTSGGLQETQYFGPGTRLLVL.